Listed below are T cell receptor beta chains from one sample, sequenced in a study of cytomegalovirus exposure and HLA in healthy donors. Profiled with immunoSEQ multiplex PCR; TCRdb holds only in-frame clones, not every one. Among fewer than 75,000 clones listed, 65% to 85% were seen once. The sequencing sample was made of PBMCs. All receptors derive from a woman younger than 45 in good health and CMV-seronegative. Each CDR3 is given with its conserved first and last residue. The D gene is left open where the match is weak. A row's size may be missing; if present it is once, few, many or a size class.

D gene,clone size,J gene,V gene,CDR3 length,CDR3 protein,CDR3 DNA
-,-,TRBJ1-1,TRBV27,12,CASSTGGTEAFF,TGTGCCAGCTCAACCGGGGGCACTGAAGCTTTCTTT
-,-,TRBJ1-6,TRBV6-5,14,CASSSTDYNSPLHF,TGTGCCAGTTCTTCGACAGACTATAATTCACCCCTCCACTTT
-,-,TRBJ2-2,TRBV4-3,14,CASSQDSISGELFF,TGCGCCAGCAGCCAAGATAGCATTTCCGGGGAGCTGTTTTTT
TRBD1,-,TRBJ2-1,TRBV15,15,CATSREQGSYNEQFF,TGTGCCACCAGCAGAGAACAGGGGTCCTACAATGAGCAGTTCTTC
TRBD1,once,TRBJ2-7,TRBV2,16,CASSEGQGAGAYEQYF,TGTGCCAGCAGTGAGGGACAGGGGGCGGGGGCCTACGAGCAGTACTTC
TRBD1,-,TRBJ1-4,TRBV10-3,14,CAISPGQGNEKLFF,TGTGCCATCAGCCCGGGACAGGGAAATGAAAAACTGTTTTTT
TRBD2,few,TRBJ2-2,TRBV9,14,CASSLMGRAGELFF,TGTGCCAGCAGCCTTATGGGGAGGGCCGGGGAGCTGTTTTTT
-,-,TRBJ1-2,TRBV15,16,CATSRDRGGSGYGYTF,TGTGCCACCAGCAGAGATCGGGGGGGCTCTGGCTATGGCTACACCTTC
TRBD1,-,TRBJ1-1,TRBV11-2,17,CASSTPRGQLKVTEAFF,TGTGCCAGCAGTACCCCCAGGGGGCAATTGAAGGTTACTGAAGCTTTCTTT
-,-,TRBJ1-3,TRBV14,16,CASSQEMRAAGNTIYF,TGTGCCAGCAGCCAAGAAATGAGGGCCGCTGGAAACACCATATATTTT
-,-,TRBJ2-5,TRBV5-5,14,CASSLFSVEETQYF,TGTGCCAGCAGCTTGTTTAGCGTGGAAGAGACCCAGTACTTC
TRBD2,-,TRBJ2-5,TRBV30,16,CAWSGGAGKYQETQYF,TGTGCCTGGAGCGGGGGAGCGGGGAAGTACCAAGAGACCCAGTACTTC
-,few,TRBJ2-1,TRBV5-8,15,CASSLEGWGQDEQFF,TGTGCCAGCAGCCTGGAAGGCTGGGGGCAGGATGAGCAGTTCTTC
TRBD1,-,TRBJ2-5,TRBV5-1,14,CASSLGQGAREQYF,TGCGCCAGCAGCTTGGGGCAGGGGGCGCGAGAGCAGTACTTC
-,-,TRBJ1-1,TRBV29-1,11,CSVEGGPEAFF,TGCAGCGTTGAAGGGGGCCCCGAAGCTTTCTTT
-,once,TRBJ1-1,TRBV28,14,CASYGAPMNTEAFF,TGTGCCAGCTACGGAGCGCCGATGAACACTGAAGCTTTCTTT
TRBD1,-,TRBJ2-1,TRBV5-1,15,CASSAGTGTINEQFF,TGCGCCAGCAGCGCAGGGACAGGAACTATTAATGAGCAGTTCTTC
-,-,TRBJ2-3,TRBV28,13,CASSARTPDTQYF,TGTGCCAGCAGTGCCCGGACTCCCGATACGCAGTATTTT
TRBD1,-,TRBJ1-4,TRBV5-1,15,CASSLEGQTNEKLFF,TGCGCCAGCAGCTTGGAGGGACAGACTAATGAAAAACTGTTTTTT
-,-,TRBJ1-3,TRBV15,17,CATSKSHYREPGNTIYF,TGTGCCACCAGCAAATCCCATTACAGGGAACCCGGAAACACCATATATTTT
TRBD1,-,TRBJ2-2,TRBV7-2,14,CASSLSQGAGELFF,TGTGCCAGCAGCTTATCTCAGGGGGCCGGGGAGCTGTTTTTT
-,-,TRBJ1-1,TRBV25-1,16,CASSGLGGQSNTEAFF,TGTGCCAGCAGTGGCCTAGGGGGACAATCGAACACTGAAGCTTTCTTT
TRBD1,-,TRBJ1-3,TRBV7-2,15,CASSLGGGTGDTIYF,TGTGCCAGCAGCTTAGGAGGAGGGACAGGGGACACCATATATTTT
TRBD1,-,TRBJ2-1,TRBV30,14,CAWTGTGSYNEQFF,TGTGCCTGGACCGGGACAGGCTCCTACAATGAGCAGTTCTTC
TRBD2,-,TRBJ2-5,TRBV2,15,CASSGVAGSQETQYF,TGTGCCAGCAGTGGGGTAGCGGGCAGCCAAGAGACCCAGTACTTC
TRBD2,-,TRBJ2-7,TRBV7-2,12,CASSWEGYEQYF,TGTGCCAGCAGCTGGGAGGGATACGAGCAGTACTTC
-,-,TRBJ1-2,TRBV4-1,14,CASSQVARVGGYTF,TGCGCCAGCAGCCAAGTAGCCAGGGTGGGCGGCTACACCTTC
TRBD2,once,TRBJ2-2,TRBV9,15,CASSPAGVNTGELFF,TGTGCCAGCAGCCCCGCGGGGGTGAACACCGGGGAGCTGTTTTTT
-,-,TRBJ2-5,TRBV19,14,CASSTAASQETQYF,TGTGCCAGTAGTACCGCGGCTTCCCAAGAGACCCAGTACTTC
TRBD2,-,TRBJ2-7,TRBV5-5,16,CASSLIGGTSLSEQYF,TGTGCCAGCAGCTTGATAGGGGGGACTAGCCTTAGCGAGCAGTACTTC
TRBD2,few,TRBJ2-1,TRBV9,15,CASSVTSGGVTEQFF,TGTGCCAGCAGCGTAACTAGCGGGGGTGTTACTGAGCAGTTCTTC
TRBD2,-,TRBJ2-1,TRBV5-3,17,CARSLARTSGSNCEQFF,TGTGCCAGAAGCTTAGCTAGGACTAGCGGGAGTAATTGTGAGCAGTTCTTC
-,-,TRBJ2-5,TRBV28,12,CASRGSQETQYF,TGTGCCAGCAGGGGCAGTCAAGAGACCCAGTACTTC
TRBD2,few,TRBJ2-5,TRBV11-2,15,CASSDGTREQETQYF,TGTGCCAGCAGCGACGGGACTAGAGAACAAGAGACCCAGTACTTC
-,-,TRBJ2-1,TRBV12-1,15,CASSLGLAGSNEQFF,TGTGCCAGCAGCTTGGGACTAGCGGGGTCCAATGAGCAGTTCTTC
TRBD1,-,TRBJ1-2,TRBV5-4,13,CASRWTGGNGYTF,TGTGCCAGCAGGTGGACAGGGGGAAATGGCTACACCTTC
-,-,TRBJ2-5,TRBV18,12,CASSQFKETQYF,TGTGCCAGCTCCCAGTTCAAAGAGACCCAGTACTTC
-,-,TRBJ1-5,TRBV9,14,CASSAVGADQPQHF,TGTGCCAGCAGCGCGGTGGGGGCAGATCAGCCCCAGCATTTT
-,-,TRBJ1-5,TRBV30,12,CAWSVSDQPQHF,TGTGCCTGGAGTGTCTCCGATCAGCCCCAGCATTTT
TRBD1,-,TRBJ1-1,TRBV7-9,14,CASSAGQGETEAFF,TGTGCCAGCAGCGCGGGACAGGGGGAGACTGAAGCTTTCTTT
TRBD1,-,TRBJ1-1,TRBV5-1,13,CASSVGTGLEAFF,TGCGCCAGCAGCGTAGGGACAGGGCTTGAAGCTTTCTTT
TRBD1,-,TRBJ1-5,TRBV19,13,CATRGTGNQPQHF,TGTGCCACCCGTGGGACAGGCAATCAGCCCCAGCATTTT